One sample yielded the 22 T cell receptor beta chains listed below, sequenced in a study of OX40 agonist ivuxolimab in advanced cancers. Assay: immunoSEQ multiplex PCR; the TCRdb copy retains only in-frame clones and omits some. This sample has about 61,000 clones; 75% to 90% occur once, and the top ten carry around 3.5%. This specimen consisted of CD4+ or CD8+ T cells sorted from blood, obtained in a trial of the OX40 agonist ivuxolimab. All receptors derive from an adult with an advanced solid tumor such as melanoma, head and neck, liver or kidney cancer.

V gene TRBV25-1 combines with J gene TRBJ1-1; D ambiguous. Germline CDR1 and CDR2: MGHDK and SYGVNS. V was pared by 6 bases and J by 0 bases, with 11 bases between. The CDR3 extends over 14 amino acids. CDR3 protein: CASSPLRLNTEAFF. The CDR3 region has the DNA TGTGCCAGCAGCCCCCTAAGATTGAACACTGAAGCTTTCTTT.

This chain joins TRBV4-2 and TRBJ2-3, with 8 bases fitting TRBD2. V shed 4 bases, J shed 2 bases, and the junction held 8 bases outside the gene matches. Germline CDR1 LGHNA, CDR2 YNFKEQ. The length of the CDR3 is 16 residues. CDR3 DNA: TGTGCCAGCAGCCCGGAACTAGCGGAGGACACAGATACGCAGTATTTT. The encoded protein is CASSPELAEDTDTQYF.

The CDR3 sequence is CASHTDGSYEQYF. CDR3 in DNA: TGTGCCAGCCATACGGACGGTTCCTACGAGCAGTACTTC. The chain is built from TRBV6-5 and TRBJ2-7; the D is unclear. With 8 bases removed from V and 1 base from J, the gap between germline ends came to 12 bases. The CDR3 totals 13 residues. The V gene's germline CDR1 is MNHEY and CDR2 SVGAGI.

This clone showed up just a few times. The chain uses TRBV11-3 and TRBJ1-6, with D hard to call. Germline V lookup: CDR1 SGHNT, CDR2 YENEEA. V was cut by 3 bases and J by 3 bases, with 15 bases left in between. This CDR3 is 17 amino acids long. As DNA, the CDR3 is TGTGCCAGCAGCTTGTCTTATGGGTTGGGCTATAATTCACCCCTCCACTTT. Translated: CASSLSYGLGYNSPLHF.

V usage is TRBV27 and J usage is TRBJ1-1; possible D gene TRBD1, 6 bases. CDR3 length equals 16 residues. Germline V gene sequence: CDR1 MNHEY, CDR2 SMNVEV (reference sequence). The ends were cut back, 5 bases at V and 3 bases at J, with 19 bases in the middle. The CDR3, as DNA: TGTGCCAGCAGTCCCCTGAACAGGGATTGGGACACTGAAGCTTTCTTT. Translated: CASSPLNRDWDTEAFF.

The chain links TRBV28 to TRBJ2-3; 8 positions match TRBD1. The CDR3 has 14 residues. V trimming: 6 bases; J trimming: 3 bases; junction bases outside the gene matches: 5. The V gene's germline CDR1 is MDHEN and CDR2 SYDVKM. The CDR3 DNA sequence: TGTGCCAGCAGCCCCGACAGGGGTACAGATACGCAGTATTTT. Translating it yields CASSPDRGTDTQYF.

V gene TRBV7-9 combines with J gene TRBJ2-7, with D possibly being TRBD2 (5 bases). The germline V gene has CDR1 SEHNR and CDR2 FQNEAQ (reference sequence). V was trimmed by 5 bases and J by 1 base, leaving 21 bases between them. The CDR3 is made up of 17 amino acids. The DNA for the CDR3 is TGTGCCAGCAGCGCACCCCGCGGGTCACTAGGGTCCTACGAGCAGTACTTC. It is translated as CASSAPRGSLGSYEQYF.

CDR3 sequence: CASSLVSRGGLDEQFF. The CDR3 nucleotides are TGTGCCAGCAGCTTAGTGTCGCGGGGGGGTCTTGATGAGCAGTTCTTC. The rearrangement uses TRBV7-2 and TRBJ2-1; TRBD2 matches 9 bases. Germline assignment: CDR1 SGHTA and CDR2 FQGNSA. Trimming removed 1 base from V and 8 bases from J; junction bases left unmatched: 9. There are 16 residues in the CDR3. Full variable domain (outside the CDR3, taken from reference TRBV7-2 and TRBJ2-1): GAGVSQSPSNKVTEKGKDVELRCDPISGHTALYWYRQSLGQGLEFLIYFQGNSAPDKSGLPSDRFSAERTGGSVSTLTIQRTQQEDSAVYLCASSLVSRGGLDEQFFGPGTRLTVL.

The J gene is TRBJ1-4, the V gene TRBV4-1; D is undetermined. The CDR3 covers 17 residues. Germline V CDR1 and CDR2: MGHRA, YSYEKL. V shed 0 bases and J shed 0 bases, with 11 bases lying between them. In nucleotides, the CDR3 is TGCGCCAGCAGCCAAGATGTCACCACAGCAACTAATGAAAAACTGTTTTTT. It encodes CASSQDVTTATNEKLFF.

The gene calls are TRBV2 and TRBJ2-7; D not certain. V lost 0 bases, J lost 5 bases, and 5 bases lay in between. Germline loops: CDR1 SNHLY, CDR2 FYNNEI. This CDR3 is 12 amino acids long. The CDR3 region has the DNA TGTGCCAGCAGTGAAGCGCTAAACGAGCAGTACTTC. It translates to CASSEALNEQYF.

There are a few counts of this clone. This chain links TRBV4-1 with TRBJ1-6, with no clear D. This CDR3 contains 13 residues. V lost 1 base and J lost 7, with 5 bases in between. In germline, CDR1 is MGHRA, CDR2 YSYEKL. Written as DNA, the CDR3 is TGCGCCAGCAGCCAAGCGAAGAATTCACCCCTCCACTTT. Its protein product is CASSQAKNSPLHF.

V gene TRBV29-1 combines with J gene TRBJ2-5, with D tentatively TRBD1 or TRBD2 (7 bases each). V was pared by 1 base and J by 7 bases, with 13 bases between. The CDR3 contains 13 residues. CDR1 and CDR2 (germline): SQVTM, ANQGSEA. The CDR3 DNA reads TGCAGCGTTGAAGCGACAGGGAGGGCGACCCAGTACTTC. Amino acids: CSVEATGRATQYF.

V gene TRBV5-1 combines with J gene TRBJ2-1; TRBD2 matches 10 bases. CDR1 and CDR2 (germline): SGHRS, YFSETQ. CDR3 length: 16 amino acids. V lost 0 bases to trimming and J lost 8 bases; unmatched junction nucleotides: 8. The CDR3 spells CASSLVAGGPRDEQFF. CDR3 DNA sequence: TGCGCCAGCAGCTTGGTAGCGGGGGGACCACGTGATGAGCAGTTCTTC.

The chain links TRBV6-1 to TRBJ2-7; unclear D gene. The CDR3 has 13 residues. The V gene's germline CDR1 is MNHNS and CDR2 SASEGT. V was pared by 10 bases and J by 2 bases, with 15 bases between. The CDR3 nucleotides read TGTGCCATCACCTTACATGATGCCTACGAGCAGTACTTC. The encoded protein is CAITLHDAYEQYF.

The CDR3: CSGARDSAYEQYF. Written as DNA, the CDR3 is TGCAGCGGCGCTAGGGACAGCGCCTACGAGCAGTACTTC. The chain is built from TRBV29-1 and TRBJ2-7; 7 nucleotides line up with TRBD1. The trim removed 7 bases at V and 2 bases at J, leaving 8 bases unmatched. The germline V gene encodes CDR1 SQVTM and CDR2 ANQGSEA. This CDR3 has 13 amino acids.

CDR3 amino acids: CASSREGANYGYTF. The DNA for the CDR3 is TGTGCCAGCAGTAGGGAGGGAGCTAACTATGGCTACACCTTC. The rearrangement uses TRBV6-1 and TRBJ1-2; D not certain. The CDR3 contains 14 residues. Trimming took 5 bases from V and 0 from J, leaving 10 bases between them. Germline lookup yields CDR1 MNHNS and CDR2 SASEGT.

This chain uses TRBV15 with TRBJ1-1, with a possible D match to TRBD1 (5 bases). Trimming removed 0 bases at V and 5 bases at J, with 10 bases between. The CDR3 extends over 14 amino acids. In germline, CDR1 is LNHNV, CDR2 YYDKDF (reference sequence). The CDR3 loop reads CATSREGEVTEAFF. CDR3 DNA sequence: TGTGCCACCAGCAGAGAGGGGGAGGTGACTGAAGCTTTCTTT.

This rearrangement joins TRBV9 to TRBJ2-1, with 9 bases fitting TRBD1. Looked up from germline, CDR1 is SGDLS and CDR2 is YYNGEE. The length of the CDR3 is 14 residues. With V trimmed by 5 bases and J by 6 bases, 6 bases remained unmatched. DNA for the CDR3: TGTGCCAGCAGTCCGGGACAGGGCGTCAATGAGCAGTTCTTC. Encoded protein: CASSPGQGVNEQFF.

The V and J genes are TRBV7-3 and TRBJ2-5; 8 nucleotides match TRBD1. Germline trimming cut 3 bases from V and 5 bases from J; bases unmatched to any gene: 8. Per the germline V gene, CDR1 is SGHTA and CDR2 is FQGTGA. This CDR3 region has 15 residues. Written as DNA, the CDR3 is TGTGCCAGCAGCTTGACAGGGGTAACAGGGGAGACCCAGTACTTC. Translation: CASSLTGVTGETQYF.

The gene calls are TRBV30 and TRBJ2-6; the D gene is possibly TRBD1 (5 bases). CDR1 and CDR2 from the germline V gene are GTSNPN and SVGIG (reference sequence). The CDR3 has 14 residues. Trimming removed 4 bases at V and 4 bases at J, with 11 bases between. CDR3: CAWNRGSGANVLTF. In DNA form, the CDR3 reads TGTGCCTGGAATAGGGGATCCGGGGCCAACGTCCTGACTTTC. Full variable domain (rest looked up from reference TRBV30 and TRBJ2-6): SQTIHQWPATLVQPVGSPLSLECTVEGTSNPNLYWYRQAAGRGLQLLFYSVGIGQISSEVPQNLSASRPQDRQFILSSKKLLLSDSGFYLCAWNRGSGANVLTFGAGSRLTVL.

The rearrangement joins TRBV7-8 to TRBJ1-5; D possibly corresponds to TRBD1 (6 bases). The CDR3 covers 16 residues. V lost 5 bases and J 4 bases, leaving 18 bases between the germline ends. Germline-derived CDR1 and CDR2 are SGHVS and FQNEAQ. The CDR3 bases are TGTGCCAGCAGCCCTACGCAGGGGACCCCAAATCAGCCCCAGCATTTT. Its translation: CASSPTQGTPNQPQHF.

CDR3 in amino acids: CASSFESPTGYTF. The CDR3 nucleotides read TGTGCCAGCAGTTTCGAGTCCCCCACCGGCTACACCTTC. This chain uses TRBV28 with TRBJ1-2; D is undetermined. CDR3 length equals 13 residues. Germline lookup yields CDR1 MDHEN and CDR2 SYDVKM. The V end was cut by 3 bases, the J end by 8 bases, with 13 bases between.